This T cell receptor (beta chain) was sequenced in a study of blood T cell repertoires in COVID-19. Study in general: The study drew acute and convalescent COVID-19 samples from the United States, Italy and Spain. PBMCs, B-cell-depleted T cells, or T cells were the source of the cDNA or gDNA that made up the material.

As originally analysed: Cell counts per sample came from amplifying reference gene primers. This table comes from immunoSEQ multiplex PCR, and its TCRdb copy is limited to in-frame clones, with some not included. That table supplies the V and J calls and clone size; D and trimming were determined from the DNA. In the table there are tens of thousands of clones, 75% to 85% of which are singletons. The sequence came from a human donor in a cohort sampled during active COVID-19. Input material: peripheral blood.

CDR3 DNA sequence: TGTGCCAGTAGTGCATTCTCAACAGGGGACACCGGGGAGCTGTTTTTT. This translates into CASSAFSTGDTGELFF. The J gene is TRBJ2-2, the V gene TRBV19; the match to TRBD1 covers 7 bases. The V gene end was trimmed by 5 bases and the J gene end by 3 bases; junction bases not matched to a gene: 9. CDR3 size: 16 residues. From germline, CDR1 is LNHDA and CDR2 SQIVND (reference sequence).